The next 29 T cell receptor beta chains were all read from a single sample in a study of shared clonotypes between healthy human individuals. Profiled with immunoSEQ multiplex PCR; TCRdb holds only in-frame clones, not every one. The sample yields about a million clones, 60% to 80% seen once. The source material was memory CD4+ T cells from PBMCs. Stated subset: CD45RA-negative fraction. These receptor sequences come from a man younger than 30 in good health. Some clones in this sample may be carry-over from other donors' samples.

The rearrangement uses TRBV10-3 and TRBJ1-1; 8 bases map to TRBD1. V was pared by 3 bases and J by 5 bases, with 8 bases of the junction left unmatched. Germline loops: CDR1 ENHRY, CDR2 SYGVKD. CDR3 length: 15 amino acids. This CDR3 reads CAISESTGGGTEAFF. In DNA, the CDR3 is TGTGCCATCAGTGAATCCACAGGGGGAGGGACTGAAGCTTTCTTT.

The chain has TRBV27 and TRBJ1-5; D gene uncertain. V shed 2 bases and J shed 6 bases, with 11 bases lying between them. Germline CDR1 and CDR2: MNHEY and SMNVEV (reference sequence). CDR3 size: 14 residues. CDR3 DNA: TGTGCCAGCAGTTTAGTGGGAAGAGGTCAGCCCCAGCATTTT. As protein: CASSLVGRGQPQHF.

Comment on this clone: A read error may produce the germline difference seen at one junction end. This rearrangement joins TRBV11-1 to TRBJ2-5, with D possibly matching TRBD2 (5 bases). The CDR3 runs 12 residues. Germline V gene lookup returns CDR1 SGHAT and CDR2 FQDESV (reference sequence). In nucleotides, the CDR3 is TGTGCCAGCAGCCTAGCACAAGAGACCCAGTACTTC. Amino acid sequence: CASSLAQETQYF.

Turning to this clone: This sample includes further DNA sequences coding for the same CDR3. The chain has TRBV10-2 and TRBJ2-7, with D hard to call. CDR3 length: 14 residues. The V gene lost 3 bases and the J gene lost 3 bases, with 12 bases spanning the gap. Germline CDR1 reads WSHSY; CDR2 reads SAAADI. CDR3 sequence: CASSERGSGYEQYF. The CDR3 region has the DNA TGCGCCAGCAGTGAACGAGGATCGGGCTACGAGCAGTACTTC.

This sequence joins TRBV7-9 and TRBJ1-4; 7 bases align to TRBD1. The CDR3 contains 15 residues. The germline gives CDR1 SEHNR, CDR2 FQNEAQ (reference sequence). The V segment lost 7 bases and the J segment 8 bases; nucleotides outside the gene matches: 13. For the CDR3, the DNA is TGTGCCAGCACCACAGGGGTACAGGGAAGGGAAAAACTGTTTTTT. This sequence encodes CASTTGVQGREKLFF.

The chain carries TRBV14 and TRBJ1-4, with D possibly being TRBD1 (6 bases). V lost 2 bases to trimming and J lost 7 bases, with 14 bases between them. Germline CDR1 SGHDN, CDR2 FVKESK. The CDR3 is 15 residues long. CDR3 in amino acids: CASSQLQGLGEKLFF. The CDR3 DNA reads TGTGCCAGCAGCCAACTCCAGGGGCTGGGTGAAAAACTGTTTTTT.

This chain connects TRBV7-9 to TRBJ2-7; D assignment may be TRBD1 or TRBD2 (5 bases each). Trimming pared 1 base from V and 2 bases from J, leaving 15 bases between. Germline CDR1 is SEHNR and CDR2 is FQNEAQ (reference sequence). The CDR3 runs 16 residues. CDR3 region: CASSLVGDPSAYEQYF. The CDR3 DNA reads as TGTGCCAGCAGCTTAGTGGGGGATCCCAGCGCCTACGAGCAGTACTTC.

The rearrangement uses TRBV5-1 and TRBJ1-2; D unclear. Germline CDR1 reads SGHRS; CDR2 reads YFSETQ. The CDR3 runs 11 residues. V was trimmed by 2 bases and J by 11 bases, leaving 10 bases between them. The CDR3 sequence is CASSLGRWYTF. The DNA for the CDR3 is TGCGCCAGCAGCTTAGGACGGTGGTACACCTTC.

CDR3 sequence: CASSLEVHSSNQPQHF. For the CDR3, the DNA is TGTGCCAGCAGCTTGGAAGTTCATTCGAGCAATCAGCCCCAGCATTTT. This chain uses TRBV5-5 with TRBJ1-5; D unresolved. The V gene lost 0 bases and the J gene lost 1 base, with 11 bases spanning the gap. This CDR3 is built from 16 residues. CDR1 SGHKS and CDR2 YYEKEE come from the germline V gene (reference sequence).

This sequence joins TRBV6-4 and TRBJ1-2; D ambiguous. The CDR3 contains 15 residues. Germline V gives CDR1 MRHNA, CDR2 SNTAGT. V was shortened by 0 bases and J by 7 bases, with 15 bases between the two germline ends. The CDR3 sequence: CASSDSKAPPCGYTF. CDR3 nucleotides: TGTGCCAGCAGTGACTCGAAGGCCCCCCCTTGTGGCTACACCTTC.

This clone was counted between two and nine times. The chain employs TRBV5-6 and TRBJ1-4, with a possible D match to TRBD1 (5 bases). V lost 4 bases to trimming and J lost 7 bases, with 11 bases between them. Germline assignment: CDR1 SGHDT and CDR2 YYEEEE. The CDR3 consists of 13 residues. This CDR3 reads CASSIARGEKLFF. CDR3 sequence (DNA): TGTGCCAGCAGCATAGCAAGGGGTGAAAAACTGTTTTTT.

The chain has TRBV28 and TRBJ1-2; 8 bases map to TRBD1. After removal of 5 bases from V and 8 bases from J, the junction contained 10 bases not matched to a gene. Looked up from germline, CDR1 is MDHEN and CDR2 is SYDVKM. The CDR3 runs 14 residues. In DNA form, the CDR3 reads TGTGCCAGCAGTCCCGTGGACAGGGAAGTAGGCTACACCTTC. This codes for CASSPVDREVGYTF.

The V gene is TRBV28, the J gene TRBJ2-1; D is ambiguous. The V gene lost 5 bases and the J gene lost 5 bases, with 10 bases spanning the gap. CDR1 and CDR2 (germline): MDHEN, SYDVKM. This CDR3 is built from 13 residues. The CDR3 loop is CASSPHNDNEQFF. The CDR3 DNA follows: TGTGCCAGCAGTCCTCACAATGACAATGAGCAGTTCTTC.

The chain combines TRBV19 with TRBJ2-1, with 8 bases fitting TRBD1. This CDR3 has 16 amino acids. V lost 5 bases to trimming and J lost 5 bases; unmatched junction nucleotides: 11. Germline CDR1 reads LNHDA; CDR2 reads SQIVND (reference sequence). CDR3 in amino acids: CASSLTTGTGDNEQFF. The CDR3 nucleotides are TGTGCCAGTAGTCTAACCACCGGGACAGGCGACAATGAGCAGTTCTTC.

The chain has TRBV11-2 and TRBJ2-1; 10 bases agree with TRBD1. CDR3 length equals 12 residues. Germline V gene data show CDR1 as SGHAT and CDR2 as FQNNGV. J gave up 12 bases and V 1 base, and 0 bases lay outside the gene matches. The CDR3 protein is CASSLGTGGQFF. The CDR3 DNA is TGTGCCAGCAGCTTAGGGACAGGGGGGCAGTTCTTC.

The CDR3 region has the DNA TGTGCCAGCAGTGAAGTTGACCGAGGAGCTTATGGCTACACCTTC. Encoded protein: CASSEVDRGAYGYTF. The genes are TRBV2 and TRBJ1-2; D is undetermined. The germline V and J ends were trimmed by 1 base and 5 bases, with 14 bases remaining between them. The CDR3 is made up of 15 amino acids. Looked up from germline, CDR1 is SNHLY and CDR2 is FYNNEI.

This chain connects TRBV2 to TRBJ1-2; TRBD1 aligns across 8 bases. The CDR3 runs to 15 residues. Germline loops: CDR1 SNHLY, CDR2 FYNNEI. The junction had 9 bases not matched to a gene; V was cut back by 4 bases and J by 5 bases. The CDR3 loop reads CASSVVPGGAYGYTF. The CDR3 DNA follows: TGTGCCAGCAGTGTCGTGCCAGGGGGCGCGTATGGCTACACCTTC.

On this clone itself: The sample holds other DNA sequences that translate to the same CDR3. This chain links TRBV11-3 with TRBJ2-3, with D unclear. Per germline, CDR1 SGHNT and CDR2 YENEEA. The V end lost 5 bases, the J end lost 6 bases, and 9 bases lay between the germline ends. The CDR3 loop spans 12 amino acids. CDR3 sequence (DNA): TGTGCCAGCAGCCGCGCAGCCGATACGCAGTATTTT. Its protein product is CASSRAADTQYF. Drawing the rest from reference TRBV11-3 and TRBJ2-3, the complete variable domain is EAGVVQSPRYKIIEKKQPVAFWCNPISGHNTLYWYLQNLGQGPELLIRYENEEAVDDSQLPKDRFSAERLKGVDSTLKIQPAELGDSAVYLCASSRAADTQYFGPGTRLTVL.

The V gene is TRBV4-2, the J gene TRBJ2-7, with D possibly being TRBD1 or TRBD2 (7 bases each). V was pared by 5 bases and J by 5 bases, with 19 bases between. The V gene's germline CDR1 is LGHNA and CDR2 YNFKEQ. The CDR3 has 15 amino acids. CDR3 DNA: TGTGCCAGCAGCTTAGGACAGGCGGGGGTCAACGAGCAGTACTTC. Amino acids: CASSLGQAGVNEQYF.

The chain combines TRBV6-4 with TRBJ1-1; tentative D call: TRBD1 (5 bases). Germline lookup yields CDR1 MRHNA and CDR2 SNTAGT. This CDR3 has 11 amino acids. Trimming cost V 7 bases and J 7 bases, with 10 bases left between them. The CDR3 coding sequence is TGTGCCAGCACCACAGGCAATGAAGCTTTCTTT. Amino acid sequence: CASTTGNEAFF.

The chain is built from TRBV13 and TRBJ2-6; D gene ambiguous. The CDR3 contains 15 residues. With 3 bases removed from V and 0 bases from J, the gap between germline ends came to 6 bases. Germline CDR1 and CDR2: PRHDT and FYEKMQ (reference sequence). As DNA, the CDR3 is TGTGCCAGCAGCTTCGGAGTCTCTGGGGCCAACGTCCTGACTTTC. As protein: CASSFGVSGANVLTF.

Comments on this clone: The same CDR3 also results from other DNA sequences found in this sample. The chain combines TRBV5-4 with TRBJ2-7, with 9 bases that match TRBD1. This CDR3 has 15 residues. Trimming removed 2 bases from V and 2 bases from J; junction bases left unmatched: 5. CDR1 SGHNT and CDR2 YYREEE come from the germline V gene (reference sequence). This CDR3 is CASSLGGQGTYEQYF. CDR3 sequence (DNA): TGTGCCAGCAGCTTAGGGGGACAGGGAACCTACGAGCAGTACTTC.

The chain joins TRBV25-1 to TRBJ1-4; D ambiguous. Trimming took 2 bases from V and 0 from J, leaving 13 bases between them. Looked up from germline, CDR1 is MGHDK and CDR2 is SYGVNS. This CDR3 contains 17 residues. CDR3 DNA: TGTGCCAGCAGTGAAATGATGGGCCCAGCAACTAATGAAAAACTGTTTTTT. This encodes CASSEMMGPATNEKLFF.

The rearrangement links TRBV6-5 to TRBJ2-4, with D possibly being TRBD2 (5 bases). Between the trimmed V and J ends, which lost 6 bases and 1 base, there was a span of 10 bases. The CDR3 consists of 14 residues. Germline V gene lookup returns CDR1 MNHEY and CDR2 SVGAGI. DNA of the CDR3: TGTGCCAGCAGGGGAGCTAGGGCCAAAAACATTCAGTACTTC. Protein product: CASRGARAKNIQYF.

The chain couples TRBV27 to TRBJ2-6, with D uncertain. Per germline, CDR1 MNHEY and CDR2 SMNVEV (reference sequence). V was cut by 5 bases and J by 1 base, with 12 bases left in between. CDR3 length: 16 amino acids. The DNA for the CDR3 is TGTGCCAGCAGTCCATTTTCTAGATCTGGGGCCAACGTCCTGACTTTC. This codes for CASSPFSRSGANVLTF.

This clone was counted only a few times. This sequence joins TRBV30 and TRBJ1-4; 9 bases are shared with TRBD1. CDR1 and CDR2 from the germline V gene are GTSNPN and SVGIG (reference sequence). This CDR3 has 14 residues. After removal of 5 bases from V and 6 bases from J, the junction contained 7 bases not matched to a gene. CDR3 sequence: CAWGTGTGHEKLFF. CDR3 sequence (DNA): TGTGCCTGGGGTACCGGGACAGGGCATGAAAAACTGTTTTTT. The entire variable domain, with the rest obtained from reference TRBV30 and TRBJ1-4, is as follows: SQTIHQWPATLVQPVGSPLSLECTVEGTSNPNLYWYRQAAGRGLQLLFYSVGIGQISSEVPQNLSASRPQDRQFILSSKKLLLSDSGFYLCAWGTGTGHEKLFFGSGTQLSVL.

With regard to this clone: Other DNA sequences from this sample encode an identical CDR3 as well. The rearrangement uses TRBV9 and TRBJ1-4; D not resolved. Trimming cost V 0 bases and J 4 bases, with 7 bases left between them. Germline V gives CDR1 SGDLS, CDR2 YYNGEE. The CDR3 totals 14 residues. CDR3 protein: CASSVDPLNEKLFF. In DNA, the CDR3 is TGTGCCAGCAGCGTAGATCCTCTTAATGAAAAACTGTTTTTT.

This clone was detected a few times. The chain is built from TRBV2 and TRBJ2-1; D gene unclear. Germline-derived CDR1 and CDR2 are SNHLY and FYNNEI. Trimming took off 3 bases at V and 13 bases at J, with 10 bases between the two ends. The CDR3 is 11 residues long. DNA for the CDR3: TGTGCCAGCAGTGATGGGATATACCAGTTCTTC. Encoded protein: CASSDGIYQFF. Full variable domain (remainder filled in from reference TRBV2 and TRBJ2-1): EPEVTQTPSHQVTQMGQEVILRCVPISNHLYFYWYRQILGQKVEFLVSFYNNEISEKSEIFDDQFSVERPDGSNFTLKIRSTKLEDSAMYFCASSDGIYQFFGPGTRLTVL.

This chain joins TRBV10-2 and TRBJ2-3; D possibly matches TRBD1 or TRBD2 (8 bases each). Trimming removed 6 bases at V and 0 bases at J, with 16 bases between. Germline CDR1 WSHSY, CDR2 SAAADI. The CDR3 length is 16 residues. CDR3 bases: TGCGCCAGCAGCCCGGGGGGGGACAGGAGCACAGATACGCAGTATTTT. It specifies CASSPGGDRSTDTQYF.